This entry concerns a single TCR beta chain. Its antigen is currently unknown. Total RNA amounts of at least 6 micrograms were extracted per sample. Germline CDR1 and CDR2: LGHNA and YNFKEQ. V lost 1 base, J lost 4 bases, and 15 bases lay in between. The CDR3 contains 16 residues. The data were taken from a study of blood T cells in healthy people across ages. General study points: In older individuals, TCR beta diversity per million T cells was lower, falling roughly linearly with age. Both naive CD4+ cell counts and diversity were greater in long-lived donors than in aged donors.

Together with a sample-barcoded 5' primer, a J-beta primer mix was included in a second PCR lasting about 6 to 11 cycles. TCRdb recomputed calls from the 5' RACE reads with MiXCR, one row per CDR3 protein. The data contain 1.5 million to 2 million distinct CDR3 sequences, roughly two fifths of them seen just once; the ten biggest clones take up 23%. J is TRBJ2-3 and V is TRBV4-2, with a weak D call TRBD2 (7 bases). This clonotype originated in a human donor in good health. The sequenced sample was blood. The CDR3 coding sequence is TGTGCCAGCAGCCAAGTTGGGGGGGCCATCGCAGATACGCAGTATTTT. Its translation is CASSQVGGAIADTQYF.